The T cell receptor beta chain described here comes from a study of cytomegalovirus exposure and HLA in healthy donors. Primers for the PCR totalled 60 Vbeta and 13 Jbeta. The repertoire was sequenced with immunoSEQ multiplex PCR; TCRdb's copy has only in-frame clones and lacks some. Found here are over 100,000 clones, over 70% of them singletons; the top ten hold less than 2.5%. Concerning this clone itself: Here the CDR3 omits its conserved ending phenylalanine or tryptophan, so a read error is the likely source.

Germline loops: CDR1 SGHVS, CDR2 FNYEAQ. The CDR3 totals 13 residues. The V gene lost 5 bases and the J gene lost 7 bases, with 15 bases spanning the gap. This chain connects TRBV7-6 to TRBJ2-7, with unresolved D. Sequencing was carried out using PBMCs. This clonotype was obtained from a woman aged 35 to 49 in good health and CMV-seropositive. Here the CDR3 DNA reads TGTGCCAGCAGCCCCCAGCAGGCGAGTGAGCAGTACCTC. Its protein is CASSPQQASEQYL.